Listed here is a single TCR beta chain. The data derive from a study of cytomegalovirus exposure and HLA in healthy donors. The CDR3 contains 16 residues. The germline gives CDR1 SGHVS, CDR2 FNYEAQ. The V and J ends lost 1 base and 6 bases respectively, with 17 bases between them. The study ran its PCR with 60 Vbeta and 13 Jbeta primers. The assay was immunoSEQ multiplex PCR, and TCRdb's table has in-frame clones only and misses some. Of some 170,000 clones in the sample, approximately 84% were seen once. The specimen sequenced was PBMCs. This clonotype was sampled from a female donor in good health and CMV-seronegative. The chain links TRBV7-6 to TRBJ2-3; D perhaps matches TRBD2 (6 bases). The CDR3 spells CASSLGPILAGDTQYF. For the CDR3, the DNA is TGTGCCAGCAGCTTAGGGCCCATACTAGCAGGGGATACGCAGTATTTT.